This TCR beta chain came from a study of early stage breast cancer tumors. Study-level findings and limits: Blood repertoires resembled normal breast more than tumor.

The ends were cut back, 10 bases at V and 8 bases at J, with 23 bases in the middle. CDR3 size: 15 residues. CDR1 is LNHDA, CDR2 SQIVND, per germline (reference sequence). Details on this clone: No antigen is known for it.

TCRdb's table, derived via immunoSEQ multiplex PCR, lists solely in-frame clones and lacks some. The table lists 65,000 to 75,000 clones, around 80% of them singletons. The source material was blood. This TCR was sampled from a person aged 35-55 years with breast cancer. The chain combines TRBV19 with TRBJ2-2, with a possible D match to TRBD2 (5 bases). CDR3 protein: CATQSGSTKKGELFF. As DNA, the CDR3 is TGTGCCACCCAATCGGGAAGCACTAAGAAAGGGGAGCTGTTTTTT. Full variable domain (rest looked up from reference TRBV19 and TRBJ2-2): DGGITQSPKYLFRKEGQNVTLSCEQNLNHDAMYWYRQDPGQGLRLIYYSQIVNDFQKGDIAEGYSVSREKKESFPLTVTSAQKNPTAFYLCATQSGSTKKGELFFGEGSRLTVL.